This T cell receptor (beta chain) was obtained from a study of blood T cell repertoires in COVID-19. The germline V and J ends were trimmed by 2 bases and 2 bases, with 16 bases remaining between them. Germline V gene lookup returns CDR1 MNHEY and CDR2 SVGAGI. This CDR3 spans 16 amino acids. Per the authors' pipeline: How many nucleated cells were present was estimated from reference gene primer amplification. Sequenced by immunoSEQ multiplex PCR; TCRdb stores in-frame clones only, minus some. D and trimming come from the DNA, and the V and J calls and clone size come from that table. The sample records 90,000 to 150,000 clones, roughly 80% being singletons.

The clonotype was recovered from a man between 65 and 85 years old with acute or convalescent COVID-19. The chain combines TRBV6-5 with TRBJ2-7, with D possibly being TRBD2 (6 bases). Sequencing input: peripheral blood. The CDR3 DNA follows: TGTGCCAGCAGTTACGGTCGGGAGTCCGTAACCTACGAGCAGTACTTC. Its protein product is CASSYGRESVTYEQYF.